This TCR beta chain was sequenced for a study of OX40 agonist ivuxolimab in advanced cancers. Across the whole study: Patients were dosed with the agonistic anti-OX40 (CD134) antibody ivuxolimab.

This clone was detected once. Germline values: CDR1 MDHEN, CDR2 SYDVKM. This CDR3 is 15 amino acids long. Repertoires were generated with immunoSEQ multiplex PCR, while TCRdb's copy carries only in-frame clones and drops some. The sample records under 85,000 clones, 88% being singletons. Sequencing used CD4+ or CD8+ T cells sorted from blood, obtained in a trial of the OX40 agonist ivuxolimab. The chain has TRBV28 and TRBJ2-5; D is possibly TRBD1 (6 bases). TRBJ2-7 explains the end of the DNA better; the J call may be wrong. This receptor was taken from an adult with an advanced solid tumor such as melanoma, head and neck, liver or kidney cancer. This chain's CDR3 is CASSSPGRDTYEQYF. The CDR3 bases are TGTGCCAGCAGTTCCCCGGGACGGGACACCTACGAGCAGTACTTC.